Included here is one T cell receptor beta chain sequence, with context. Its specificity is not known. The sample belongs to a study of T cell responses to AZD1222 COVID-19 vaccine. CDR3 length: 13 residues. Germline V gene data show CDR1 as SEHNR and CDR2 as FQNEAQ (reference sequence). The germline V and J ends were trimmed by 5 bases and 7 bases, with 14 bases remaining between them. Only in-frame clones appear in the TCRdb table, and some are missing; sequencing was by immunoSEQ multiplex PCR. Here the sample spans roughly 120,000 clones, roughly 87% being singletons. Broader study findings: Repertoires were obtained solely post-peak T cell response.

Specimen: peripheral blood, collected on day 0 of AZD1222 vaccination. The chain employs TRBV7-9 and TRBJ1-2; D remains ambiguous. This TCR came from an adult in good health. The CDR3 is CASSLREGAGYTF. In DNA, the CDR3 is TGTGCCAGCAGCCTGCGGGAGGGCGCTGGCTACACCTTC.